Sequencing of this TCR beta chain was carried out in a study of blood T cell repertoires in COVID-19. Across the whole study: The samples span acute and convalescent COVID-19 from the United States, Italy and Spain.

Seattle researchers signed up patients amid active infection and tracked them longitudinally. Per the original data handling: Nucleated cell number was recorded as an estimate derived from reference gene primer amplification. Some clones are missing from TCRdb's copy, which holds only in-frame ones; the method was immunoSEQ multiplex PCR. From that table come the V and J calls and clone size; the DNA was used to work out D and trimming. There are about 270,000 clones in the sample; around 88% occur only once, and roughly 14% lies in the top ten. Germline V gene data show CDR1 as LGHNT and CDR2 as FRNRAP. Unmatched junction bases numbered 7, after V lost 0 bases and J lost 3 bases. The CDR3 has 16 residues.

Material for sequencing was peripheral blood. J is TRBJ1-2 and V is TRBV12-5, with 7 bases lining up with TRBD1. This clonotype was sampled from a woman between 65 and 79 years old with COVID-19, enrolled during active disease. The CDR3 DNA is TGTGCTAGTGGTTTGGTATTGGGACAGAAGGACTATGGCTACACCTTC. Its protein is CASGLVLGQKDYGYTF. The complete variable domain, with remaining parts taken from reference TRBV12-5 and TRBJ1-2, reads DARVTQTPRHKVTEMGQEVTMRCQPILGHNTVFWYRQTMMQGLELLAYFRNRAPLDDSGMPKDRFSAEMPDATLATLKIQPSEPRDSAVYFCASGLVLGQKDYGYTFGSGTRLTVV.